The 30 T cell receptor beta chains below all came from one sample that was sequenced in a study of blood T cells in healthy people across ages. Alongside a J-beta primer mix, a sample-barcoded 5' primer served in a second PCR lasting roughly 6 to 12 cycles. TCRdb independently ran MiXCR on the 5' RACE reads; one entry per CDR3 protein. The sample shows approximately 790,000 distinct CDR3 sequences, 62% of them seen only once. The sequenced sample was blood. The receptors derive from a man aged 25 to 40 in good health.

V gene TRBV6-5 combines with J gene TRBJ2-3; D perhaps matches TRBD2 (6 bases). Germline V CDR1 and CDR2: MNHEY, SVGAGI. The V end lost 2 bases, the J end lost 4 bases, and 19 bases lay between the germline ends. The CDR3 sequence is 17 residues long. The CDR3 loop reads CASSYTLNPTSPDTQYF. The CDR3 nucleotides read TGTGCCAGCAGTTACACCCTGAACCCGACTAGTCCAGATACGCAGTATTTT.

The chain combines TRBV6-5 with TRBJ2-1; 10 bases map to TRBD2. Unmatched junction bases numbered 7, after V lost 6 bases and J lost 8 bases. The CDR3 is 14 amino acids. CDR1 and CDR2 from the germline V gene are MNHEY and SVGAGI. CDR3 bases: TGTGCCAGCAGGGGGCTAGCGGGGGTTGATGAGCAGTTCTTC. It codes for CASRGLAGVDEQFF.

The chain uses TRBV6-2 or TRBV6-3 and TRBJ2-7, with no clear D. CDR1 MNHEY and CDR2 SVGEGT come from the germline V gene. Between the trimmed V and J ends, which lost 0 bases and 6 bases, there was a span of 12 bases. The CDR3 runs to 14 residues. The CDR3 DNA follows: TGTGCCAGCAGTTACTCGTCGACACGGGTCGAGCAGTACTTC. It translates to CASSYSSTRVEQYF.

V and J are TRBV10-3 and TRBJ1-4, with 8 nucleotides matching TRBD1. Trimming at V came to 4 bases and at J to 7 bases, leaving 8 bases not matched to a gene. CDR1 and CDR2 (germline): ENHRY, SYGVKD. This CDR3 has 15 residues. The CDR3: CAISAGPGGSEKLFF. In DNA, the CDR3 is TGTGCCATCAGTGCCGGGCCAGGGGGCAGTGAAAAACTGTTTTTT.

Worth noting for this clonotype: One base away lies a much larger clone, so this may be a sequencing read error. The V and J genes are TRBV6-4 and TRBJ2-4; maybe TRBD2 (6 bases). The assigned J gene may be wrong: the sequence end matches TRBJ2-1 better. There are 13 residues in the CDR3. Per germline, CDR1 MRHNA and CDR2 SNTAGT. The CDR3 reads CASSGKRREEQFF. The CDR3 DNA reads TGTGCCAGCAGTGGAAAGAGGAGGGAAGAGCAGTTCTTC.

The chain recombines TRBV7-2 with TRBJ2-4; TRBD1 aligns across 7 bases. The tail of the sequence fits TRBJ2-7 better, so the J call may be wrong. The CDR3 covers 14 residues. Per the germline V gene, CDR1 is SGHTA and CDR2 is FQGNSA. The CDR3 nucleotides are TGTGCCAGCAGCTTAGACCAGGGGGTCTACGAGCAGTACTTC. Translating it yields CASSLDQGVYEQYF.

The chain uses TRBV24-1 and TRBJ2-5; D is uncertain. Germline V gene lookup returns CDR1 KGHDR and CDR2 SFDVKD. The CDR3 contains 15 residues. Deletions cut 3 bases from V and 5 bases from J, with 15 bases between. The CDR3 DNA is TGTGCCACCAGTGATAAGCGACCCCGACGGGAGACCCAGTACTTC. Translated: CATSDKRPRRETQYF.

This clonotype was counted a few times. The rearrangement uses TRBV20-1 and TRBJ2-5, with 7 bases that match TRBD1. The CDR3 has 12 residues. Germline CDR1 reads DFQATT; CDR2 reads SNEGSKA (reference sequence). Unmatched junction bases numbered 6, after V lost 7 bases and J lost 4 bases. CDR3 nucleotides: TGCAGTGGAATGACAGGGCCAGAGACCCAGTACTTC. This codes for CSGMTGPETQYF.

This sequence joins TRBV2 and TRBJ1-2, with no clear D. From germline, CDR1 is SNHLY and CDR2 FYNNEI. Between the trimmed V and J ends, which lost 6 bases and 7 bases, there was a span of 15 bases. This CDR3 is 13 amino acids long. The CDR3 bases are TGTGCCAGCAGGGTTGGGTTCAGCGGTGGCTACACCTTC. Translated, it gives CASRVGFSGGYTF. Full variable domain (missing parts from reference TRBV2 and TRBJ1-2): EPEVTQTPSHQVTQMGQEVILRCVPISNHLYFYWYRQILGQKVEFLVSFYNNEISEKSEIFDDQFSVERPDGSNFTLKIRSTKLEDSAMYFCASRVGFSGGYTFGSGTRLTVV.

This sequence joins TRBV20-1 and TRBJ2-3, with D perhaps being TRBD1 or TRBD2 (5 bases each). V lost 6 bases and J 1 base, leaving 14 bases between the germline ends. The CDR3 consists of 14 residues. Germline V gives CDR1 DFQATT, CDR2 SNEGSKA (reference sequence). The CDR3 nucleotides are TGCAGTGCGGAGGAGCTGGGGGGCACAGATACGCAGTATTTT. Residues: CSAEELGGTDTQYF.

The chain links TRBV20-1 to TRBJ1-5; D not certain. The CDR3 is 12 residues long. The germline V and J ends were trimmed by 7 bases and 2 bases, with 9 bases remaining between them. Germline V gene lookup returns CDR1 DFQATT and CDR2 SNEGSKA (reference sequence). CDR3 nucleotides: TGCAGTGGGATGGCGGGCAATCAGCCCCAGCATTTT. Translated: CSGMAGNQPQHF.

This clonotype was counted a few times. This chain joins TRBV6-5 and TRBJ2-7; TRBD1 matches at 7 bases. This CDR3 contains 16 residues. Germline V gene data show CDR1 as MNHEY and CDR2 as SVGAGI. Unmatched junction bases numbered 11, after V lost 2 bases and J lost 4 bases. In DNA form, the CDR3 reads TGTGCCAGCAGTTACGGCTGGGACAGTGTTCAATACGAGCAGTACTTC. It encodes CASSYGWDSVQYEQYF.

CDR3 DNA sequence: TGCGCCAGCAGACCGGGGACTAGCGATCATAGCTCCTACGAGCAGTACTTC. Residues: CASRPGTSDHSSYEQYF. The chain couples TRBV5-1 to TRBJ2-7; 10 bases agree with TRBD2. The CDR3 sequence is 17 residues long. The V gene's germline CDR1 is SGHRS and CDR2 YFSETQ. V dropped 5 bases and J dropped 0; count of bases not matched to a gene: 11.

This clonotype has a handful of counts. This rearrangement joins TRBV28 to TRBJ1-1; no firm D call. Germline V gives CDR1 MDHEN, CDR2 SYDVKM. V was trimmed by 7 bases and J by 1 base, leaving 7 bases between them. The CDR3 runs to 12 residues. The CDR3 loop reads CASTPGNTEAFF. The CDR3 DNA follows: TGTGCCAGCACTCCGGGGAACACTGAAGCTTTCTTT.

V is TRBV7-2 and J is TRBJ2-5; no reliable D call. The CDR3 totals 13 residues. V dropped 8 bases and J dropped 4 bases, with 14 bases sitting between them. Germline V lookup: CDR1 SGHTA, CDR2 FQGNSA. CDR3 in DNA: TGTGCCAGCGGTCGTGTAGTCTCAGAGACCCAGTACTTC. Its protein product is CASGRVVSETQYF.

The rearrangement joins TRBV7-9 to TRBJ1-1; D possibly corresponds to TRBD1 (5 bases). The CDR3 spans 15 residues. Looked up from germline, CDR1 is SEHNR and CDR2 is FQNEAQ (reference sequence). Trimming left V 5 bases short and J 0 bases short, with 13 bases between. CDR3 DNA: TGTGCCAGCAGCCCCGGGGCCCGCTTGAACACTGAAGCTTTCTTT. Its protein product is CASSPGARLNTEAFF.

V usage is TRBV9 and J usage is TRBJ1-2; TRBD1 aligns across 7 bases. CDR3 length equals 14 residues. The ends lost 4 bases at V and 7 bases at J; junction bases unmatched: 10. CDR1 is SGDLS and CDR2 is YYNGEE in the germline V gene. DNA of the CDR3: TGTGCCAGCAGCCCATCAGGGACAGTCTCTGGCTACACCTTC. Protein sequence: CASSPSGTVSGYTF.

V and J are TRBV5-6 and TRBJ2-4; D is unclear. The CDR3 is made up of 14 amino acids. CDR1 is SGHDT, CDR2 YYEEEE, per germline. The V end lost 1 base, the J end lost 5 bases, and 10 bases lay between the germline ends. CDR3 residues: CASSLLGPQNIQYF. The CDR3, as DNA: TGTGCCAGCAGCTTGCTCGGACCCCAAAACATTCAGTACTTC.

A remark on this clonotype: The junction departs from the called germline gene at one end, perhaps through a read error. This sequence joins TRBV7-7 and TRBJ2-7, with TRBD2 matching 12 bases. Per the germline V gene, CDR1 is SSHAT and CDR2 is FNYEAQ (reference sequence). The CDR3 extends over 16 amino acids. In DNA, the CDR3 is TGTGCTAGCAGCCCGGGACTAGCGGGCACCCGGAATGAGCAGTACTTC. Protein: CASSPGLAGTRNEQYF.

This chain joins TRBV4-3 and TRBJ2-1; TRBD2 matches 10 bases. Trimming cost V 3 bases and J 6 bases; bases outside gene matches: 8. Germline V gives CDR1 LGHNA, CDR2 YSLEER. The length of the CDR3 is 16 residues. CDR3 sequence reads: CASSQASGGTGNEQFF. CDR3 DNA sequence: TGCGCCAGCAGCCAGGCTAGCGGGGGAACGGGCAATGAGCAGTTCTTC.

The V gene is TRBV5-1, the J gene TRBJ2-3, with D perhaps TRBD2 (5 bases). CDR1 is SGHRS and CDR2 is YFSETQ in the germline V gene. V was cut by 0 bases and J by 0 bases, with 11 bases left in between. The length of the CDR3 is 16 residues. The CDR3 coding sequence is TGCGCCAGCAGCTTGGCCTGGGAGAAAAGCACAGATACGCAGTATTTT. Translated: CASSLAWEKSTDTQYF. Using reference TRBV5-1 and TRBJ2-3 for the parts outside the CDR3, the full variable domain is KAGVTQTPRYLIKTRGQQVTLSCSPISGHRSVSWYQQTPGQGLQFLFEYFSETQRNKGNFPGRFSGRQFSNSRSEMNVSTLELGDSALYLCASSLAWEKSTDTQYFGPGTRLTVL.

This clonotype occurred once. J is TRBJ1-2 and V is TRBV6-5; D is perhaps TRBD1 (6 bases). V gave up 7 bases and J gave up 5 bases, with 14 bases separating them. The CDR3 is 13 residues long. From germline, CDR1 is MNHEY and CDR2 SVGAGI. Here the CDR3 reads CASKLRDMYGYTF. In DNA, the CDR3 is TGTGCCAGCAAACTCCGGGACATGTATGGCTACACCTTC.

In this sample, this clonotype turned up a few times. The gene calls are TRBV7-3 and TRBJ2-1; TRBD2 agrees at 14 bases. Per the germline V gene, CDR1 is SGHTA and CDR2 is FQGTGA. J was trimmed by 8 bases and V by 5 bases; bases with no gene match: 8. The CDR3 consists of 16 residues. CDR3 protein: CASSTGTSGGWDEQFF. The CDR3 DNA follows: TGTGCCAGCAGCACAGGGACTAGCGGGGGTTGGGATGAGCAGTTCTTC.

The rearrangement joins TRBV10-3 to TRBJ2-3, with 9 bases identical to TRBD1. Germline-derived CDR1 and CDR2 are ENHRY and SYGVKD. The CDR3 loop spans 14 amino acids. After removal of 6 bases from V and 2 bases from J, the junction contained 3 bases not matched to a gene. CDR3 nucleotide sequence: TGTGCCATCAGCTGGGACAGGGACACAGATACGCAGTATTTT. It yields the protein CAISWDRDTDTQYF.

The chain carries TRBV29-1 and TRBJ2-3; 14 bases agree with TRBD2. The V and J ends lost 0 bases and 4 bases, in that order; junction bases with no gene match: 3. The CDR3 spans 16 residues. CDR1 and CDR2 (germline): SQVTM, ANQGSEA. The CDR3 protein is CSVEDPTSGGADTQYF. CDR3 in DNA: TGCAGCGTTGAAGATCCGACTAGCGGGGGGGCAGATACGCAGTATTTT.

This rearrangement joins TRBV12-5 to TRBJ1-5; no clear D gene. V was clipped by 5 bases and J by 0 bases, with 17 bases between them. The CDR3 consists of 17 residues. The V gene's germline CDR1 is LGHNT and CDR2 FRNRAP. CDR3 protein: CASGARPENSSNQPQHF. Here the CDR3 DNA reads TGTGCTAGTGGTGCCCGGCCCGAGAATAGTAGCAATCAGCCCCAGCATTTT.

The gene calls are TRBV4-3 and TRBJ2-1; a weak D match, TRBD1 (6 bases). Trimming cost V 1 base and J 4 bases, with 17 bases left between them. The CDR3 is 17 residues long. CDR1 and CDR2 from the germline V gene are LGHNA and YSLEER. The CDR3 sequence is CASSQADSQALYNEQFF. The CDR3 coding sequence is TGCGCCAGCAGCCAAGCGGACAGTCAAGCCCTTTACAATGAGCAGTTCTTC.

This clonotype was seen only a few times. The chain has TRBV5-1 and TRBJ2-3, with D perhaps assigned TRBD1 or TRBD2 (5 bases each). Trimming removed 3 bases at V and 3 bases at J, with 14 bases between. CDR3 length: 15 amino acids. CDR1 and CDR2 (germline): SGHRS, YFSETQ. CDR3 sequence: CASSWGPTETDTQYF. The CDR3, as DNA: TGCGCCAGCAGCTGGGGACCAACCGAGACAGATACGCAGTATTTT.

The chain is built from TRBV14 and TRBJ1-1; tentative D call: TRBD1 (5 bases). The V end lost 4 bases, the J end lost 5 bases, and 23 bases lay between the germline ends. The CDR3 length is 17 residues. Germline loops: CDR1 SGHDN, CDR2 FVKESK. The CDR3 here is CASSLFGFGTVVTEAFF. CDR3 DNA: TGTGCCAGCAGCCTCTTCGGTTTCGGGACGGTAGTGACTGAAGCTTTCTTT.

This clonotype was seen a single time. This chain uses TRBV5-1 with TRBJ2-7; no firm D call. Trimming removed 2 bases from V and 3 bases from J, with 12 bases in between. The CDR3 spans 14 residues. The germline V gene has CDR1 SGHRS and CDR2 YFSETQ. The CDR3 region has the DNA TGCGCCAGCAGCTTTGCCGGCAGATTCTACGAGCAGTACTTC. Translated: CASSFAGRFYEQYF.